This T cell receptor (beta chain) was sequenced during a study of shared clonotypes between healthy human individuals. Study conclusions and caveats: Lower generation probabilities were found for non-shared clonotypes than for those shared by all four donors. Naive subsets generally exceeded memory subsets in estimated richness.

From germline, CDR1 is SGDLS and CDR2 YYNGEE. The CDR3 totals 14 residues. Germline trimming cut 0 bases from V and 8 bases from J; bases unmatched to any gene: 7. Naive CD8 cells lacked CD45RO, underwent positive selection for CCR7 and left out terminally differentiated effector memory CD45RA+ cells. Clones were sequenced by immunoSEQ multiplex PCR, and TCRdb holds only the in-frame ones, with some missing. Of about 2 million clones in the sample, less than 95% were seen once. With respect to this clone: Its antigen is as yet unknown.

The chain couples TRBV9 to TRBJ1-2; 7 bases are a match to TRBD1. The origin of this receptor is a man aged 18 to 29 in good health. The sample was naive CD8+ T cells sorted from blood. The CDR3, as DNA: TGTGCCAGCAGCGTAGGGGACAGTCGACCAGGCTACACCTTC. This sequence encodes CASSVGDSRPGYTF.